This is a list of T cell receptor beta chains from one sample in a study of T-cell memory formation after mild COVID-19. One entry per CDR3 protein results from TCRdb running MiXCR on the 5' RACE reads. In the table there are 470,000 or so distinct CDR3 sequences, 15% to 20% of which are singletons. The sequencing sample was made of PBMCs or a T cell subset sorted from them (not recorded which). The origin of the receptors is an adult woman who had mild COVID-19 (a few samples of this study predate the infection). Cell type and time point are not known. Both conserved end residues are part of each CDR3. The D gene is left open where the match is weak. Clone size, where shown, is once, few, many, or a class for clones that have expanded.

j_gene: TRBJ2-3
d_gene: -
v_gene: TRBV7-2
abundance: few
CDR3nt: TGTGCCAGCAGCTTTGGCGGGTTTACAGATACGCAGTATTTT
CDR3aa: CASSFGGFTDTQYF

j_gene: TRBJ1-6
d_gene: TRBD1
v_gene: TRBV4-2
abundance: -
CDR3nt: TGTGCCAGCAGCCAAGCTCGGACAGGGGACTCACCCCTCCACTTT
CDR3aa: CASSQARTGDSPLHF

j_gene: TRBJ2-2
d_gene: -
v_gene: TRBV9
abundance: few
CDR3nt: TGTGCCAGCAGCGTTTCAGGGTCCGGGGAGCTGTTTTTT
CDR3aa: CASSVSGSGELFF

j_gene: TRBJ1-5
d_gene: -
v_gene: TRBV3-1
abundance: few
CDR3nt: TGTGCCAGCAGCCAAGATAGCCCAAATAGCAATCAGCCCCAGCATTTT
CDR3aa: CASSQDSPNSNQPQHF

j_gene: TRBJ2-5
d_gene: -
v_gene: TRBV5-6
abundance: few
CDR3nt: TGTGCCAGCAGCCGTGGACTCATACAAGAGACCCAGTACTTC
CDR3aa: CASSRGLIQETQYF

j_gene: TRBJ2-1
d_gene: -
v_gene: TRBV7-3
abundance: few
CDR3nt: TGTGCCAGCAGCTACGGACCAGAGGAGCAGTTCTTC
CDR3aa: CASSYGPEEQFF

j_gene: TRBJ2-7
d_gene: TRBD2
v_gene: TRBV30
abundance: few
CDR3nt: TGTGCCTGGAGCCGCGGACTAGCGGTACCCCTCGAGCAGTACTTC
CDR3aa: CAWSRGLAVPLEQYF

j_gene: TRBJ2-2
d_gene: -
v_gene: TRBV7-2
abundance: many
CDR3nt: TGTGCCAGCAGCCTAGTAGGGAACACCGGGGAGCTGTTTTTT
CDR3aa: CASSLVGNTGELFF

j_gene: TRBJ1-2
d_gene: -
v_gene: TRBV18
abundance: few
CDR3nt: TGTGCCAGCTCACCACCGGTCAGGGCCAGTTATGGCTACACCTTC
CDR3aa: CASSPPVRASYGYTF

j_gene: TRBJ2-3
d_gene: TRBD2
v_gene: TRBV6-2/TRBV6-3
abundance: -
CDR3nt: TGTGCCAGCAGTTATCCGCCCAGGCGGGGGGGCGCAGATACGCAGTATTTT
CDR3aa: CASSYPPRRGGADTQYF

j_gene: TRBJ2-7
d_gene: -
v_gene: TRBV7-2
abundance: few
CDR3nt: TGTGCCAGCAGCTGGACCGGGGCCTACGAGCAGTACTTC
CDR3aa: CASSWTGAYEQYF

j_gene: TRBJ1-3
d_gene: -
v_gene: TRBV18
abundance: few
CDR3nt: TGTGCCAGCTCACCAGGAAACTCCCCTGGAAACACCATATATTTT
CDR3aa: CASSPGNSPGNTIYF

j_gene: TRBJ2-7
d_gene: TRBD2
v_gene: TRBV7-9
abundance: few
CDR3nt: TGTGCCAGCAGCGCTAGCGGGGCCACGGGGGAGCAGTACTTC
CDR3aa: CASSASGATGEQYF

j_gene: TRBJ2-1
d_gene: -
v_gene: TRBV24-1
abundance: -
CDR3nt: TGTGCCACCAGTGATCCCCGAACAGGGTCCTACAATGAGCAGTTCTTC
CDR3aa: CATSDPRTGSYNEQFF

j_gene: TRBJ2-2
d_gene: TRBD1
v_gene: TRBV20-1
abundance: -
CDR3nt: TGCAGTGCTAGAACAGGGGGCAGCACCGGGGAGCTGTTTTTT
CDR3aa: CSARTGGSTGELFF

j_gene: TRBJ2-1
d_gene: TRBD2
v_gene: TRBV4-3
abundance: many
CDR3nt: TGCGCCAGCAGCCAAGAGGGACTAGCGAGCAATGAGCAGTTCTTC
CDR3aa: CASSQEGLASNEQFF

j_gene: TRBJ1-2
d_gene: TRBD1
v_gene: TRBV12-3/TRBV12-4
abundance: -
CDR3nt: TGTGCCAGCAGCCCGGCGGGACAGGGGGCGGGAGGCTACACCTTC
CDR3aa: CASSPAGQGAGGYTF

j_gene: TRBJ2-7
d_gene: TRBD1
v_gene: TRBV9
abundance: -
CDR3nt: TGTGCCAGCAGCGTAGAGGGACAGGGTTACGAGCAGTACTTC
CDR3aa: CASSVEGQGYEQYF

j_gene: TRBJ2-3
d_gene: TRBD2
v_gene: TRBV6-1
abundance: few
CDR3nt: TGTGCCAGCAGAACTAGCGGGGTCTTCACAGATACGCAGTATTTT
CDR3aa: CASRTSGVFTDTQYF

j_gene: TRBJ2-3
d_gene: -
v_gene: TRBV5-1
abundance: few
CDR3nt: TGCGCCAGCAGCCGGTCGAATGGGGGCACAGATACGCAGTATTTT
CDR3aa: CASSRSNGGTDTQYF

j_gene: TRBJ1-1
d_gene: -
v_gene: TRBV9
abundance: few
CDR3nt: TGTGCCAGCAGCTCCCTTGCGGGGAACACTGAAGCTTTCTTT
CDR3aa: CASSSLAGNTEAFF

j_gene: TRBJ1-1
d_gene: -
v_gene: TRBV6-1
abundance: -
CDR3nt: TGTGCCAGCAGTGAAGTGGTCAGGAAGGTATCTGAAGCTTTCTTT
CDR3aa: CASSEVVRKVSEAFF

j_gene: TRBJ2-3
d_gene: -
v_gene: TRBV5-4
abundance: few
CDR3nt: TGTGCCAGCAGCTTGCGCGGCGTTGCCACAGATACGCAGTATTTT
CDR3aa: CASSLRGVATDTQYF

j_gene: TRBJ2-3
d_gene: -
v_gene: TRBV5-1
abundance: few
CDR3nt: TGCGCCAGCAGGCCCGCAGGAGGGAGTAGCACAGATACGCAGTATTTT
CDR3aa: CASRPAGGSSTDTQYF

j_gene: TRBJ2-3
d_gene: -
v_gene: TRBV2
abundance: few
CDR3nt: TGTGCCAGCAGTGATCGGCCCCAGGGGTACACAGATACGCAGTATTTT
CDR3aa: CASSDRPQGYTDTQYF

j_gene: TRBJ2-1
d_gene: -
v_gene: TRBV9
abundance: -
CDR3nt: TGTGCCAGCAGCTTAACGGCCAATGAGCAGTTCTTC
CDR3aa: CASSLTANEQFF

j_gene: TRBJ2-1
d_gene: TRBD1
v_gene: TRBV25-1
abundance: -
CDR3nt: TGTGCCAGCAGTGAGATCGGGACAGGGCACAATGAGCAGTTCTTC
CDR3aa: CASSEIGTGHNEQFF

j_gene: TRBJ2-1
d_gene: TRBD2
v_gene: TRBV5-1
abundance: many
CDR3nt: TGCGCCAGCGCAGCGGGGTACTACAATGAGCAGTTCTTC
CDR3aa: CASAAGYYNEQFF

j_gene: TRBJ2-1
d_gene: TRBD2
v_gene: TRBV20-1
abundance: -
CDR3nt: TGCAGTGCTAGAGATCGTGGGACTAGCGGGAGGACCCTCGACAATGAGCAGTTCTTC
CDR3aa: CSARDRGTSGRTLDNEQFF